This is a list of T cell receptor beta chains from one sample in a study of OX40 agonist ivuxolimab in advanced cancers. Assay: immunoSEQ multiplex PCR; the TCRdb copy retains only in-frame clones and omits some. This sample carries under 20,000 clones, about 76% of them seen once, and the ten largest clones take 18%. Sample: CD4+ or CD8+ T cells sorted from blood, taken in a trial of the OX40 agonist ivuxolimab. Receptors were obtained from an adult with an advanced solid tumor such as melanoma, head and neck, liver or kidney cancer. CDR3s include the opening cysteine and the closing phenylalanine or tryptophan. Each record gives: clone size, V gene, D gene, J gene, CDR3 protein, CDR3 DNA. The D gene is left open where the match is weak. Some rows have no size entry. The others give once, few or many, or a class for an expanded clone.

NA	TRBV5-4	TRBD1	TRBJ1-1	CASSLTGENTEAFF	TGTGCCAGCAGCTTGACAGGGGAGAACACTGAAGCTTTCTTT
NA	TRBV4-1	TRBD1	TRBJ2-7	CASSQDDRASYEQYF	TGCGCCAGCAGCCAAGACGACAGGGCCTCCTACGAGCAGTACTTC
NA	TRBV28	NA	TRBJ1-1	CASSFERGQNTEAFF	TGTGCCAGCAGTTTTGAACGGGGACAGAACACTGAAGCTTTCTTT
NA	TRBV27	NA	TRBJ2-1	CASSLGTYNEQFF	TGTGCCAGCAGTTTGGGGACCTACAATGAGCAGTTCTTC
NA	TRBV9	NA	TRBJ1-6	CASSVGAASPYNSPLHF	TGTGCCAGCAGCGTAGGGGCAGCCTCCCCCTATAATTCACCCCTCCACTTT
NA	TRBV9	TRBD2	TRBJ2-1	CASSVAGGGAVEQFF	TGTGCCAGCAGCGTAGCGGGCGGGGGGGCGGTTGAGCAGTTCTTC
NA	TRBV5-1	TRBD1	TRBJ2-7	CASSFPSGQGSYEQYF	TGCGCCAGCAGCTTTCCCTCGGGACAGGGATCCTACGAGCAGTACTTC
NA	TRBV5-5	NA	TRBJ1-1	CASSPSSGYMNTEAFF	TGTGCCAGCAGCCCGTCTTCGGGTTACATGAACACTGAAGCTTTCTTT
once	TRBV7-7	TRBD2	TRBJ2-5	CASSLAAGLAGSETQYF	TGTGCCAGCAGCTTAGCGGCGGGACTAGCGGGGAGCGAGACCCAGTACTTC
NA	TRBV7-2	NA	TRBJ2-1	CASSLDEQFF	TGTGCCAGCAGCTTAGATGAGCAGTTCTTC
NA	TRBV4-1	NA	TRBJ2-1	CASSIRQQSYNEQFF	TGCGCCAGCAGCATACGACAGCAATCCTACAATGAGCAGTTCTTC
NA	TRBV7-6	NA	TRBJ1-3	CASSSNRDLSSGNTIYF	TGTGCCAGCAGCTCGAACCGGGACTTAAGCTCTGGAAACACCATATATTTT
NA	TRBV7-9	TRBD1	TRBJ2-3	CASSPYRGPEDTQYF	TGTGCCAGCAGCCCCTACAGGGGGCCGGAAGATACGCAGTATTTT
NA	TRBV7-6	NA	TRBJ2-7	CASSFAGEEQYF	TGTGCCAGCAGCTTCGCGGGCGAGGAGCAGTACTTC
once	TRBV7-2	TRBD2	TRBJ2-2	CASSAGTSRATGELFF	TGTGCCAGCAGCGCAGGGACTAGTCGGGCCACCGGGGAGCTGTTTTTT
NA	TRBV4-3	TRBD2	TRBJ2-3	CASSQKREGPDTQYF	TGCGCCAGCAGTCAAAAGCGGGAGGGCCCAGATACGCAGTATTTT
NA	TRBV28	TRBD1	TRBJ2-7	CASSQRQGSYEQYF	TGTGCCAGCAGTCAACGACAGGGCTCCTACGAGCAGTACTTC
few	TRBV7-9	NA	TRBJ1-5	CASSFGGPDQPQHF	TGTGCCAGCAGCTTTGGGGGGCCGGATCAGCCCCAGCATTTT
NA	TRBV11-2	NA	TRBJ2-2	CASSLRAANTGELFF	TGTGCCAGCAGCTTACGAGCGGCGAACACCGGGGAGCTGTTTTTT
NA	TRBV7-9	TRBD1	TRBJ2-7	CASREGGSDYEQYF	TGTGCCAGCAGGGAAGGGGGCAGTGATTACGAGCAGTACTTC
NA	TRBV6-5	NA	TRBJ1-1	CASIIVLNTEAFF	TGTGCCAGCATCATTGTCTTGAACACTGAAGCTTTCTTT
few	TRBV7-9	TRBD1	TRBJ2-7	CASSLSTGGVDEQYF	TGTGCCAGCAGCTTATCCACAGGGGGAGTCGACGAGCAGTACTTC
NA	TRBV27	NA	TRBJ2-3	CATSLSATDTQYF	TGTGCCACCTCCCTGTCGGCCACAGATACGCAGTATTTT
NA	TRBV27	NA	TRBJ2-7	CASSLGPGLKTYEQYF	TGTGCCAGCAGCCTCGGACCGGGACTCAAAACCTACGAGCAGTACTTC
NA	TRBV5-4	NA	TRBJ2-1	CASSISGVGYNEQFF	TGTGCCAGCAGCATCTCAGGGGTGGGGTACAATGAGCAGTTCTTC
NA	TRBV29-1	NA	TRBJ2-1	CSAGGRRYNEQFF	TGCAGCGCCGGGGGGCGGAGATACAATGAGCAGTTCTTC
NA	TRBV29-1	NA	TRBJ2-1	CSVEEQYNEQFF	TGCAGCGTTGAAGAACAGTACAATGAGCAGTTCTTC
NA	TRBV30	NA	TRBJ1-1	CAWSVILQGNGLNTEAFF	TGTGCCTGGAGTGTTATTCTTCAGGGAAATGGTTTGAACACTGAAGCTTTCTTT
NA	TRBV4-1	TRBD2	TRBJ2-3	CASSRTSGSTDTQYF	TGCGCCAGCAGCAGGACTAGCGGAAGCACAGATACGCAGTATTTT
NA	TRBV6-5	NA	TRBJ2-1	CASSPIKGNEQFF	TGTGCCAGCAGCCCCATCAAGGGGAATGAGCAGTTCTTC
NA	TRBV7-2	TRBD2	TRBJ2-3	CASSGRGWLAGDYTDTQYF	TGTGCCAGCAGCGGACGGGGCTGGCTAGCGGGGGATTACACAGATACGCAGTATTTT
NA	TRBV7-2	NA	TRBJ1-6	CASSLLGHLNSPLHF	TGTGCCAGCAGCTTGTTGGGACACCTGAATTCACCCCTCCACTTT
few	TRBV4-1	TRBD2	TRBJ2-1	CASSYLAGGANEQFF	TGCGCCAGCAGCTACCTAGCGGGAGGAGCCAATGAGCAGTTCTTC
medium-sized	TRBV7-9	TRBD2	TRBJ2-2	CASSPVPGRGLNTGELFF	TGTGCCAGCAGCCCGGTACCCGGGAGGGGCCTGAACACCGGGGAGCTGTTTTTT
NA	TRBV6-5	TRBD2	TRBJ2-1	CASSYVAGDNEQFF	TGTGCCAGCAGTTACGTCGCGGGAGACAATGAGCAGTTCTTC
NA	TRBV7-9	TRBD1	TRBJ2-2	CASSLETGMTGELFF	TGTGCCAGCAGCTTGGAGACAGGGATGACCGGGGAGCTGTTTTTT
NA	TRBV15	NA	TRBJ1-5	CATSHQMAENQPQHF	TGTGCCACCAGCCACCAAATGGCAGAAAATCAGCCCCAGCATTTT
NA	TRBV11-2	NA	TRBJ1-1	CASKGSGAFF	TGTGCCAGCAAGGGCTCGGGAGCTTTCTTT
NA	TRBV4-1	TRBD1	TRBJ1-6	CASSHPEQGWSNSPLHF	TGCGCCAGCAGCCACCCCGAACAGGGGTGGTCTAATTCACCCCTCCACTTT
NA	TRBV11-2	TRBD2	TRBJ2-5	CASSFLAGAYQETQYF	TGTGCCAGCAGCTTTCTAGCGGGGGCGTACCAAGAGACCCAGTACTTC
NA	TRBV18	NA	TRBJ1-6	CASSGRAYNSPLHF	TGTGCCAGCTCCGGACGGGCCTATAATTCACCCCTCCACTTT
NA	TRBV5-8	NA	TRBJ1-2	CASRLRTGYGYTF	TGTGCCAGCAGACTAAGGACGGGCTATGGCTACACCTTC
NA	TRBV4-1	TRBD2	TRBJ2-7	CASSPGTSGGPLEQYF	TGCGCCAGCAGCCCAGGGACTAGCGGGGGGCCTCTCGAGCAGTACTTC
NA	TRBV4-1	NA	TRBJ2-5	CASSPPTDRLFGLVEETQYF	TGCGCCAGCAGCCCTCCGACCGACAGGCTCTTCGGGCTAGTAGAAGAGACCCAGTACTTC
NA	TRBV6-6	NA	TRBJ1-5	CASRFTASDNQPQHF	TGTGCCAGCAGATTTACGGCGTCCGACAATCAGCCCCAGCATTTT
NA	TRBV6-6	NA	TRBJ2-1	CASSYPQEQGYDEQFF	TGTGCCAGCAGTTATCCCCAGGAGCAGGGTTACGATGAGCAGTTCTTC